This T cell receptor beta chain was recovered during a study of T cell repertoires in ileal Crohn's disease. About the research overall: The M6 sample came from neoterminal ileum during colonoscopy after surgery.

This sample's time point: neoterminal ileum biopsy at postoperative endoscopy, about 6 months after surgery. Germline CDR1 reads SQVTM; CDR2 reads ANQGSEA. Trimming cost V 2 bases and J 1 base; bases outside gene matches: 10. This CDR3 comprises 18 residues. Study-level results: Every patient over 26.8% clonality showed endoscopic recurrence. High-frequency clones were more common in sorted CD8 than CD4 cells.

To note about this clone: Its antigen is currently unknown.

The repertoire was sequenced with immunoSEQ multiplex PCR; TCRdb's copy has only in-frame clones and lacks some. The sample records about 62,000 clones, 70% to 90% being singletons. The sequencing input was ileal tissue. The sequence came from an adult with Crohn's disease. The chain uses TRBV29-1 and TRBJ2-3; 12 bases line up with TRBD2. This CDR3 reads CSVEPASGGGLGTDTQYF. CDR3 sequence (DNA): TGCAGCGTTGAACCCGCTAGCGGGGGGGGCCTGGGCACAGATACGCAGTATTTT.